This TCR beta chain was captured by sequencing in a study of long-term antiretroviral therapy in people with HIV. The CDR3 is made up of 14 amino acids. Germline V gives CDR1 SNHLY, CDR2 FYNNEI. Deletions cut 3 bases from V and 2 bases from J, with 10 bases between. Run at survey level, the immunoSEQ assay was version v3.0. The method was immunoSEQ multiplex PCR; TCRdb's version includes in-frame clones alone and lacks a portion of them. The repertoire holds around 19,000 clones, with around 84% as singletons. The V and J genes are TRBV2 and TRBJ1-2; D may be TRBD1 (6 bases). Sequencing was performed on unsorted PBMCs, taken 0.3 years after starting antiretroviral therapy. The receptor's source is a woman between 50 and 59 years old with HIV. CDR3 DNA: TGTGCCAGCAGTGACCAGGGGAGGAACTATGGCTACACCTTC. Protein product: CASSDQGRNYGYTF. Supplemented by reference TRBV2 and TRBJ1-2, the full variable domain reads EPEVTQTPSHQVTQMGQEVILRCVPISNHLYFYWYRQILGQKVEFLVSFYNNEISEKSEIFDDQFSVERPDGSNFTLKIRSTKLEDSAMYFCASSDQGRNYGYTFGSGTRLTVV.